This T cell receptor (beta chain) was captured by sequencing in a study of blood T cells in healthy people across ages. Then a second PCR, running about 6 to 12 cycles, was carried out with a sample-barcoded 5' primer and a J-beta primer mix. Tagging of each cDNA molecule was performed by a template-switch adaptor with 12 random nucleotides. One entry per CDR3 protein results from TCRdb running MiXCR on the 5' RACE reads. This table has approximately 820,000 distinct CDR3 sequences, around 45% appearing once. Findings and limits, study-wide: Diversity figures based on one million T cells were deemed too low. Since the PBMCs were unsorted, naive and antigen-experienced cells could not be conclusively compared.

This clonotype has just a few counts. No antigen is known for it. With 5 bases clipped from V and 0 bases from J, the junction kept 8 bases outside the gene matches. The length of the CDR3 is 16 residues. From germline, CDR1 is SGHDN and CDR2 FVKESK. Input material: blood. This TCR was sampled from a man between 60 and 75 years old in good health. The genes are TRBV14 and TRBJ2-7; 9 bases line up with TRBD1. The CDR3 sequence: CASSVTGGASSYEQYF. In DNA form, the CDR3 reads TGTGCCAGCAGCGTAACAGGGGGCGCGAGCTCCTACGAGCAGTACTTC.